This is a list of T cell receptor beta chains from one sample in a study of shared clonotypes between healthy human individuals. Method: immunoSEQ multiplex PCR; TCRdb's copy keeps in-frame clones and lacks some. The sample consists of roughly 1.5 million clones, 98% of them appearing once. Sequenced input: naive CD4+ T cells sorted from blood. These receptors all stem from a man aged 25-45 years in good health. The conserved cysteine and the conserved F or W are not part of the CDR3 here. Size is stated for part of the rows, as once, few or many counts, or as a class when the clone is expanded.

>TRBJ2-5|15|.|TRBV27
ASTSRPPGRQQETQY
>TRBJ2-5|10|once|TRBV15
ATSTTRETQY
>TRBJ2-3|13|.|TRBV10-1
ASSPPLHFTDTQY
>TRBJ1-5|14|.|TRBV5-5
ASSSSLGVEDQPQH
>TRBJ2-1|12|.|TRBV7-2
ASSFQAGGNEQF
>TRBJ2-7|14|.|TRBV4-1
ASSPQVASEKYEQY
>TRBJ2-5|13|once|TRBV4-3
ASSQEGQFQETQY
>TRBJ2-1|9|.|TRBV28
ASSQLNEQF
>TRBJ2-7|13|.|TRBV18
ASSQSGTGTYEQY
>TRBJ2-2|18|.|TRBV5-1
ASSLGRLAGEGVNTGELF
>TRBJ1-1|11|.|TRBV29-1
SVRGSIGSEAF
>TRBJ1-2|9|.|TRBV6-1
ASRIGDGYT
>TRBJ2-4|13|.|TRBV19
ATQPTGRRGNIQY
>TRBJ1-4|13|.|TRBV7-3
ASSPPSGTNEKLF
>TRBJ2-3|14|.|TRBV28
ASRFRGGVAVDTQY
>TRBJ2-5|14|.|TRBV5-1
ASRSGLAGVLKTQY
>TRBJ2-1|11|.|TRBV29-1
SVPGRVGNEQF
>TRBJ2-7|13|.|TRBV15
ATSRDRDRVYEQY
>TRBJ2-7|12|.|TRBV6-6
ASSLTGESGGQY
>TRBJ1-1|14|.|TRBV11-2
ASSYTPQGLNTEAF
>TRBJ2-5|12|.|TRBV2
ASKMASLGETQY
>TRBJ2-5|13|.|TRBV29-1
SVKKLQGYQETQY
>TRBJ2-2|14|.|TRBV27
ASSLLFLEEPGELF
>TRBJ2-1|12|.|TRBV10-1
ASSELAGDHEQF
>TRBJ2-1|13|.|TRBV29-1
SVEGGAQTYNEQF
>TRBJ1-1|11|.|TRBV7-9
ASTLSMNTEAF
>TRBJ2-2|14|.|TRBV5-1
ASSLGQYKNTGELF
>TRBJ2-3|12|.|TRBV7-7
ASSQGAGTDTQY
>TRBJ1-4|13|.|TRBV7-9
ASSQWTSTNEKLF
>TRBJ2-1|12|.|TRBV5-1
ASSLALAGGPGF